One and the same sample provided the 20 T cell receptor beta chains below, sequenced in a study of CD8+ T cells in alopecia areata. Extraction of RNA preceded its reverse transcription into cDNA, which served as the sequencing template. Profiling relied on immunoSEQ multiplex PCR, and the TCRdb table lists in-frame clones only, not all of them. The sample lists 150,000 to 200,000 clones; roughly 50% were seen once. Regarding treatment: oral pan-JAK inhibitor, 5-10 mg twice daily. The specimen comprised CD4+ T cells sorted from blood, sampled at week 24, from a patient treated with tofacitinib. These receptor sequences come from a human donor with alopecia areata.

This chain joins TRBV9 and TRBJ2-3; weak D call: TRBD1 (5 bases). V was trimmed by 1 base and J by 4 bases, leaving 7 bases between them. The CDR3 is 13 residues long. CDR1 and CDR2 from the germline V gene are SGDLS and YYNGEE. The CDR3 DNA is TGTGCCAGCAGCGTAACCAGGGCAGATACGCAGTATTTT. Translating it yields CASSVTRADTQYF.

This chain joins TRBV27 and TRBJ2-7; no definite D call. The CDR3 sequence is 14 residues long. V was cut by 2 bases and J by 7 bases, with 15 bases left in between. From germline, CDR1 is MNHEY and CDR2 SMNVEV (reference sequence). CDR3: CASSLTPTTWEQYF. The DNA for the CDR3 is TGTGCCAGCAGTTTAACCCCCACTACTTGGGAGCAGTACTTC.

J is TRBJ2-7 and V is TRBV29-1; 7 bases agree with TRBD1. Germline V gene sequence: CDR1 SQVTM, CDR2 ANQGSEA. This CDR3 has 12 amino acids. V shed 3 bases, J shed 3 bases, and the junction held 2 bases outside the gene matches. In DNA, the CDR3 is TGCAGCGTTGATCCAGGGGGCTACGAGCAGTACTTC. This sequence encodes CSVDPGGYEQYF.

This clone was found a few times. The CDR3 DNA reads as TGCGCCAGCAGCCAAGCCCAGGGTTATAATTCACCCCTCCACTTT. Protein product: CASSQAQGYNSPLHF. This chain uses TRBV4-3 with TRBJ1-6; D possibly corresponds to TRBD1 (5 bases). Germline values: CDR1 LGHNA, CDR2 YSLEER. CDR3 length: 15 residues. Trimming removed 1 base from V and 4 bases from J, with 8 bases in between.

J is TRBJ1-2 and V is TRBV29-1, with a weak D call TRBD1 (5 bases). The CDR3 spans 12 residues. Trimming took off 5 bases at V and 7 bases at J, with 14 bases between the two ends. Germline-derived CDR1 and CDR2 are SQVTM and ANQGSEA. CDR3 sequence: CSVWEGQAGYTF. DNA for the CDR3: TGCAGCGTTTGGGAGGGGCAAGCTGGCTACACCTTC.

V gene TRBV28 combines with J gene TRBJ1-2; 8 positions match TRBD1. The V gene's germline CDR1 is MDHEN and CDR2 SYDVKM. Unmatched junction bases numbered 6, after V lost 6 bases and J lost 0 bases. This CDR3 is built from 15 residues. CDR3 residues: CASSIIQGANYGYTF. CDR3 bases: TGTGCCAGCAGCATAATACAGGGGGCTAACTATGGCTACACCTTC.

This chain uses TRBV7-9 with TRBJ1-1; D is possibly TRBD1 (5 bases). Germline V gene data show CDR1 as SEHNR and CDR2 as FQNEAQ (reference sequence). CDR3 length: 15 residues. Trimming took off 3 bases at V and 4 bases at J, with 15 bases between the two ends. The CDR3 sequence is CASSFKGRSGTEAFF. The CDR3 region has the DNA TGTGCCAGCAGCTTTAAGGGACGGTCGGGCACTGAAGCTTTCTTT.

The V gene is TRBV2, the J gene TRBJ2-5; D ambiguous. Trimming pared 6 bases from V and 4 bases from J, leaving 9 bases between. CDR1 SNHLY and CDR2 FYNNEI come from the germline V gene. The CDR3 has 12 amino acids. The CDR3 DNA reads TGTGCCAGCAGATACACGGGAGAGACCCAGTACTTC. Translation: CASRYTGETQYF.

This clone was counted a few times. The rearrangement joins TRBV4-1 to TRBJ2-3, with 14 bases matching TRBD2. The CDR3 loop spans 17 amino acids. Germline trimming cut 1 base from V and 6 bases from J; bases unmatched to any gene: 6. CDR1 MGHRA and CDR2 YSYEKL come from the germline V gene. The CDR3 bases are TGCGCCAGCAGCCAAGGACTAGCGGGGGGGCTGAGGGATACGCAGTATTTT. This codes for CASSQGLAGGLRDTQYF.

The rearrangement links TRBV4-3 to TRBJ2-3; 11 positions match TRBD1. Germline loops: CDR1 LGHNA, CDR2 YSLEER. There are 19 residues in the CDR3. Trimming cost V 1 base and J 6 bases; bases outside gene matches: 15. CDR3: CASSQVLRLGTGGSDTQYF. CDR3 nucleotides: TGCGCCAGCAGCCAAGTTTTAAGGTTAGGGACAGGGGGATCTGATACGCAGTATTTT.

The V gene is TRBV18, the J gene TRBJ2-6, with a possible D match to TRBD1 (5 bases). Trimming removed 2 bases at V and 0 bases at J, with 14 bases between. Germline CDR1 is KGHSH and CDR2 is LQKENI. The CDR3 loop spans 18 amino acids. The CDR3 loop reads CASSPTRIQDSGANVLTF. CDR3 nucleotide sequence: TGTGCCAGCTCACCAACGAGGATACAGGACTCTGGGGCCAACGTCCTGACTTTC.

This CDR3 reads CSVKGTSTNSPLHF. In DNA form, the CDR3 reads TGCAGCGTTAAGGGGACCTCGACAAATTCACCCCTCCACTTT. V and J are TRBV29-1 and TRBJ1-6; a weak D match, TRBD1 (5 bases). Trimming took off 5 bases at V and 7 bases at J, with 15 bases between the two ends. The CDR3 extends over 14 amino acids. CDR1 and CDR2 (germline): SQVTM, ANQGSEA.

The V call is TRBV28, the J call TRBJ1-2; D is uncertain. With 5 bases removed from V and 8 bases from J, the gap between germline ends came to 9 bases. Germline V gene data show CDR1 as MDHEN and CDR2 as SYDVKM. There are 11 residues in the CDR3. The CDR3 spells CASSATSGYTF. The CDR3 coding sequence is TGTGCCAGCAGTGCCACAAGCGGCTACACCTTC.

This chain joins TRBV4-1 and TRBJ2-3; D unclear. Trimming took off 0 bases at V and 14 bases at J, with 21 bases between the two ends. The CDR3 contains 15 residues. Germline CDR1 and CDR2: MGHRA and YSYEKL. CDR3 in amino acids: CASSQEERTPHVRYF. In nucleotides, the CDR3 is TGCGCCAGCAGCCAAGAAGAAAGGACCCCCCATGTTAGGTATTTT.

The CDR3 nucleotides are TGTGCCAGCAGCGTCCGGGACACCGGGGAGCTGTTTTTT. Its translation: CASSVRDTGELFF. The chain couples TRBV7-6 to TRBJ2-2; D gene ambiguous. CDR3 length: 13 residues. Trimming left V 5 bases short and J 3 bases short, with 7 bases between. Germline CDR1 and CDR2: SGHVS and FNYEAQ.

This clone was detected only once. The CDR3 is CASSFGHAGELFF. In DNA form, the CDR3 reads TGCGCCAGCAGTTTTGGACACGCCGGGGAGCTGTTTTTT. The chain links TRBV5-1 to TRBJ2-2; TRBD1 is a possible D gene (5 bases). Trimming pared 5 bases from V and 6 bases from J, leaving 11 bases between. The V gene's germline CDR1 is SGHRS and CDR2 YFSETQ. There are 13 residues in the CDR3. Together with reference TRBV5-1 and TRBJ2-2, the CDR3 gives the full variable domain: KAGVTQTPRYLIKTRGQQVTLSCSPISGHRSVSWYQQTPGQGLQFLFEYFSETQRNKGNFPGRFSGRQFSNSRSEMNVSTLELGDSALYLCASSFGHAGELFFGEGSRLTVL.

V is TRBV6-5 and J is TRBJ1-1; tentative D call: TRBD1 (6 bases). Between the trimmed V and J ends, which lost 6 bases and 1 base, there was a span of 12 bases. CDR3 length: 14 amino acids. Germline V gene data show CDR1 as MNHEY and CDR2 as SVGAGI. DNA for the CDR3: TGTGCCAGCAGCCCGGGACATCGGAACACTGAAGCTTTCTTT. It translates to CASSPGHRNTEAFF.

In nucleotides, the CDR3 is TGTGCCAGCAGCGCAGAGGACAGCGGAAACACCATATATTTT. Translation gives CASSAEDSGNTIYF. This sequence joins TRBV6-5 and TRBJ1-3, with D possibly matching TRBD1 (6 bases). Germline loops: CDR1 MNHEY, CDR2 SVGAGI. The CDR3 is made up of 14 amino acids. Trimming pared 6 bases from V and 4 bases from J, leaving 13 bases between.

This chain uses TRBV4-3 with TRBJ1-2, with D maybe TRBD1 (6 bases). This CDR3 spans 14 amino acids. Germline values: CDR1 LGHNA, CDR2 YSLEER. The V gene lost 2 bases and the J gene lost 2 bases, with 9 bases spanning the gap. CDR3 in DNA: TGCGCCAGCAGCCAACGTACAGGGAACTATGGCTACACCTTC. Encoded protein: CASSQRTGNYGYTF.

The chain employs TRBV6-5 and TRBJ1-2; weak D call: TRBD1 (6 bases). Trimming removed 5 bases from V and 5 bases from J, with 9 bases in between. The germline V gene encodes CDR1 MNHEY and CDR2 SVGAGI. The CDR3 sequence is 12 residues long. The CDR3 loop reads CASSTQGYGYTF. CDR3 in DNA: TGTGCCAGCAGTACACAGGGTTATGGCTACACCTTC.